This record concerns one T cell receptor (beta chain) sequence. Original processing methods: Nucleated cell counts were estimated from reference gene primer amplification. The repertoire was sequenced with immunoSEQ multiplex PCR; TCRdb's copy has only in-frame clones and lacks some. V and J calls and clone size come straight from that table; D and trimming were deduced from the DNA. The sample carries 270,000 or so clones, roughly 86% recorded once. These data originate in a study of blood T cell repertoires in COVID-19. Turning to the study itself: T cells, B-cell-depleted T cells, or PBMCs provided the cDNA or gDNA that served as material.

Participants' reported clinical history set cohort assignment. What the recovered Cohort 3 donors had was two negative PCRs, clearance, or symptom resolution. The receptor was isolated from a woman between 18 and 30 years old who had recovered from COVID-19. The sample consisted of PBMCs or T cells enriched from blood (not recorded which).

This CDR3 is CASGSRLAGSYEQYF. The CDR3 DNA follows: TGTGCTAGTGGTTCCCGACTAGCGGGTTCTTACGAGCAGTACTTC. The chain employs TRBV12-5 and TRBJ2-7; TRBD2 matches 10 bases. Per the germline V gene, CDR1 is LGHNT and CDR2 is FRNRAP. The CDR3 is made up of 15 amino acids. The V gene end was trimmed by 4 bases and the J gene end by 4 bases; junction bases not matched to a gene: 7.